This T cell receptor (beta chain) is from a study of T cell clonality in common variable immunodeficiency. The protocol was immunoSEQ multiplex PCR, while the TCRdb copy is restricted to in-frame clones and leaves out a portion. Listed for the sample are tens of thousands of clones, none seen a single time. Both groups were predominantly of Caucasian heritage. Study outcomes and limitations: Fewer TCRbeta clones were shared among CVID subjects than controls. Repertoire-complication correlations in CVID were limited by patient heterogeneity.

This clone has at least ten counts. Its antigen is not known. The receptor comes from a person aged 18 to 69 in good health. The specimen sequenced was peripheral blood mononuclear cells.

CDR3 residues: CASSTPGVQAGYEQYF. The CDR3 bases that were read are TGTGCCAGTAGTACCCCGGGGGTCCAGGCAGGGTACGAG. V usage is TRBV19 and J usage is TRBJ2-7; D possibly corresponds to TRBD2 (6 bases). The missing CDR3 end, 3 residues past where the read stops, is filled in from the germline J gene. CDR3 length: 16 residues. V lost 4 bases, J lost 4 bases, and 20 bases lay in between. Germline CDR1 reads LNHDA; CDR2 reads SQIVND (reference sequence).